This passage covers 2 T cell receptor beta chains from one sample sequenced in a study of blood T cell repertoires in COVID-19. Profiled with immunoSEQ multiplex PCR; TCRdb holds only in-frame clones, not every one. This table has roughly 52,000 clones, about nine tenths appearing once. The sequencing input was peripheral blood. The source is a man aged 40-55 years with COVID-19, enrolled during active disease.

The V gene is TRBV12-3 or TRBV12-4, the J gene TRBJ2-2, with 7 bases identical to TRBD2. The CDR3 totals 13 residues. V gave up 7 bases and J gave up 5 bases; unmatched junction bases: 4. The CDR3 spells CASTLLATGELFF. For the CDR3, the DNA is TGTGCCAGCACCCTACTAGCGACCGGGGAGCTGTTTTTT.

The chain links TRBV10-2 to TRBJ1-2; 7 nucleotides match TRBD1. CDR1 and CDR2 (germline): WSHSY, SAAADI. The CDR3 covers 13 residues. The V gene end was trimmed by 5 bases and the J gene end by 7 bases; junction bases not matched to a gene: 7. The CDR3 DNA sequence: TGCGCCAGCAGTAGAGACAGGGATAGTGGCTACACCTTC. Protein: CASSRDRDSGYTF.